The following is a T cell receptor (beta chain) sequence with its context. This clonotype registers as medium-sized (0.01 to 0.1%) within its sample. Its antigen is unknown. Per-base quality was not reported, and no clone a single base away is much larger than it. A multiplex PCR system amplified the TCR beta CDR3 region, with a first 10-cycle round using 32 V-gene forward and 13 J-gene reverse primers. The first PCR round was done with a QIAGEN Multiplex PCR Kit, and the primer sequences were filed in Chinese patent CN105087789A. Illumina universal primers were attached in a second round of PCR run with the Phusion High-Fidelity PCR Kit. Paired-end sequencing of TCR libraries was carried out on the Illumina HiSeq X Ten platform at a read length of 151 bp. The authors' pipeline ran thus. Reads lacking multiplex PCR primers were removed with Cutadapt, read pairs were merged with PEAR, and CDR3 regions were called with MiXCR default settings. Shannon entropy measured repertoire diversity, while clonality was calculated as one minus the Shannon entropy divided by the ln of the count of productive unique sequences. Clonotypes at a frequency of at least 0.5% were defined as dominant or high-frequency T-cell clones. TCRdb reprocessed the public reads (quality trimming at Q25 with fastp, clone calling with MiXCR) and kept in-frame beta chains. Records with the same CDR3 protein are collapsed into one entry carrying the most frequent genes and DNA. In this record, the V and J calls reflect TCRdb's handling and not the investigators' own analysis. Present in this sample are about 2,900 distinct CDR3 sequences, roughly 40% of which were seen just once. Approximately 23% of the sample belongs to the ten largest clones.

The germline V gene supplies CDR1 SGHDN and CDR2 FVKESK. Inclusive of the bounding cysteine and phenylalanine, the CDR3 is 13 residues long. The entry retains the CDR3 DNA only, 39 bases that are in frame from base 1. V and J are truncated by 4 bases and 3 bases respectively, leaving an intervening sequence of 10 bases. This sample is drawn from a study of immune heterogeneity within non-small cell lung tumors (dated by TCRdb to 2016 to 2019). Background on the whole study: By histology, a few squamous cell carcinomas, 10 non-squamous carcinomas and 1 tumor not otherwise specified were included. To look at intratumoral immune heterogeneity, the study ran whole-exome sequencing, RNA-seq and TCR beta repertoire sequencing on several spatially distinct regions taken from every NSCLC tumor. TCR repertoires were analyzed from 57 tumor loci of approximately 14 patients, while transcriptome data covered only 40 to 50 loci from roughly 12 patients. Neoantigen binding to each patient's HLA alleles was predicted with netMHCpan-3.0 for mutant peptides of 8 to 11 amino acids.

On the study overall, not on this receptor specifically: Individual patients mostly had different high-frequency TCR beta clonotypes. Within a patient, identical dominant CDR3B clonotypes were found to recur across loci, yet unique high-frequency clones were also harbored in different tumor locations. A moderate positive correlation (R about 0.35), which was statistically significant, linked local T-cell repertoire clonality to local tumor mutational burden.

Genomic DNA extracted from bulk tumor tissue served as TCR template, with about 0.65 ug gDNA amplified per sample. During surgery, multiple biopsies were taken from each primary tumor, with sampling sites spaced as far apart as possible within the tumor mass. Patients in the study cohort, which was described as untreated, were newly diagnosed NSCLC cases going through curative surgery. The donor group was made up of 15 newly diagnosed non-small cell lung cancer patients undergoing surgery with curative intent. A couple of independent pathologists reviewed the resected tumor masses. Only DNA and RNA samples of high quality went on to sequencing.

This sequence uses TRBV14 and TRBJ2-7, with a weak D call of TRBD1 (5 bases match). The sequenced sample consisted of lung tumor tissue. The sequence derives from a woman in her forties or fifties with non-small cell lung cancer. The DNA sequence is as follows: TGTGCCAGCAGCCCCTTACAGGACTACGAGCAGTACTTC. Translated, it reads CASSPLQDYEQYF.